This T cell receptor (beta chain) comes out of a study of blood T cell repertoires in COVID-19. Across the whole study: Whether acute or convalescent, the COVID-19 samples came from the United States, Italy and Spain. T cells, B-cell-depleted T cells, or PBMCs supplied cDNA or gDNA.

The CDR3 has 15 amino acids. CDR1 and CDR2 (germline): KGHSH, LQKENI. With 3 bases clipped from V and 0 bases from J, the junction kept 3 bases outside the gene matches. As processed by the authors: It was from reference gene primer amplification that nucleated cell counts were estimated. Some clones are missing from TCRdb's copy, which holds only in-frame ones; the method was immunoSEQ multiplex PCR. That table gives V, J and clone size, and the DNA gave D and trimming. The data contain under 25,000 clones, around nine tenths of them singletons. Sequencing was performed on peripheral blood. This receptor was identified in a human donor in a cohort sampled during active COVID-19. The chain uses TRBV18 and TRBJ2-7, with 9 positions matching TRBD2. CDR3 amino acids: CASSPTSGGSYEQYF. CDR3 in DNA: TGTGCCAGCTCACCGACTAGCGGAGGCTCCTACGAGCAGTACTTC.